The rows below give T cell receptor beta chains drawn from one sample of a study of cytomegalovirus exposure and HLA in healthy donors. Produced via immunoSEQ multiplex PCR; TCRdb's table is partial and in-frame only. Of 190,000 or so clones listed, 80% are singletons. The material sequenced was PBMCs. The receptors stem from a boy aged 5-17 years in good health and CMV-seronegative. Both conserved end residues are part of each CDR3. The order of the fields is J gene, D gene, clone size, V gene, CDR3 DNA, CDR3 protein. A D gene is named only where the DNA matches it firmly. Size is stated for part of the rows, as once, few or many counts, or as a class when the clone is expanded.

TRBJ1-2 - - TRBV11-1 TGTGCCAGCAGCCCCCGGTATGGGGGCAACTATGGCTACACCTTC CASSPRYGGNYGYTF
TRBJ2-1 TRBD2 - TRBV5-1 TGCGCCAGCAGCTTGAGTCCCCGGGGGGGCAATGAGCAGTTCTTC CASSLSPRGGNEQFF
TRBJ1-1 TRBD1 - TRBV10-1 TGCGCCAGCAGTTCTCCGGACAGGGGGGTCCCCACTGAAGCTTTCTTT CASSSPDRGVPTEAFF
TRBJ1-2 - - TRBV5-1 TGCGCCAGCAGCGCCGGGGGAGGGACTAACTATGGCTACACCTTC CASSAGGGTNYGYTF
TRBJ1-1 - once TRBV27 TGTGCCAGCAGTTTCGCAGGGCGGGGGACTGAAGCTTTCTTT CASSFAGRGTEAFF
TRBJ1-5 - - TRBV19 TGTGCCAGTAGTTCCCCCCGGACAGTTGGTCAGCCCCAGCATTTT CASSSPRTVGQPQHF
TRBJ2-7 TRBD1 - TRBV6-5 TGTGCCAGCAGTTACTCGGGACAGAACTCCTACGAGCAGTACTTC CASSYSGQNSYEQYF
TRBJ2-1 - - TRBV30 TGTGCCTGGAGCCTTGGGCAGAAGTTGTACAATGAGCAGTTCTTC CAWSLGQKLYNEQFF
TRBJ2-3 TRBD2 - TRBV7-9 TGTGCCAGCAGCTTAGTTGGGGGTGGGGGGGTGGCACGAAATACGCAGTATTTT CASSLVGGGGVARNTQYF
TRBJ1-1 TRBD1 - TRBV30 TGTGCGAGGGACAGGGGAGGCACTGAAGCTTTCTTT CARDRGGTEAFF
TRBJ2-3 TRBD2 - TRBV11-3 TGTGCCAGCAGCTTTCGACTAGCGGGCCCCTTCACAGATACGCAGTATTTT CASSFRLAGPFTDTQYF
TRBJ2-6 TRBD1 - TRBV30 TGTGCCTGGAGTACAGGGGGTAGTTCTGGGGCCAACGTCCTGACTTTC CAWSTGGSSGANVLTF
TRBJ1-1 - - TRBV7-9 TGTGCCAGCAGTTCCACGACAGGGAACACTGAAGCTTTCTTT CASSSTTGNTEAFF
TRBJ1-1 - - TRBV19 TGTGCCAGTAGTATAGATTTGGCTGTGGACACTGAAGCTTTCTTT CASSIDLAVDTEAFF
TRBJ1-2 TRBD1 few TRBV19 TGTGCCAGTAGTATGGACAGGCTCTATGGCTACACCTTC CASSMDRLYGYTF
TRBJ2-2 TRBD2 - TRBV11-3 TGTGCCAGCAGCCGGGAGGGCCGGGGGTTGGGGGAGCTGTTTTTT CASSREGRGLGELFF
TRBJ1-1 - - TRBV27 TGTGCCAGCAGTTTCATAGGGGTGTGGACTGAAGCTTTCTTT CASSFIGVWTEAFF
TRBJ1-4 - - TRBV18 TGTGCCAGCTCAAATCAGGAAGGAGGGGAAAAACTGTTTTTT CASSNQEGGEKLFF
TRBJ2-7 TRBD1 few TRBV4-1 TGCGCCAGCAGCCCCGGACAGGGCTCCGAGCAGTACTTC CASSPGQGSEQYF
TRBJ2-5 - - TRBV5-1 TGCGCCAGCAGCCTGGATGTCGGGCAAGAGACCCAGTACTTC CASSLDVGQETQYF
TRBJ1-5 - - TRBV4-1 TGCGCCAGCAGCCAAGGCGGGGTTTCGTCCAATCAGCCCCAGCATTTT CASSQGGVSSNQPQHF
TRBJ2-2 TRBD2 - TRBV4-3 TGCGCCAGCAGCCAGGAATCGGGACTAGCGGGAGTCGGGGTCGGGGAGCTGTTTTTT CASSQESGLAGVGVGELFF
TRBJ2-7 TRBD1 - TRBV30 TGTGCCTGGAGCCGGGACAGAACCTACGAGCAGTACTTC CAWSRDRTYEQYF
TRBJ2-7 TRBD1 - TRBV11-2 TGTGCCAGCAGCCGGGACAGGACCTACGAGCAGTACTTC CASSRDRTYEQYF
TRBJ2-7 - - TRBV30 TGTGCCTGGGAGGGGGACCACACACCATCCTACGAGCAGTACTTC CAWEGDHTPSYEQYF
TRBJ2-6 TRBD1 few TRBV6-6 TGTGCCAGCAGGACACAGGGGACTGGGGCCAACGTCCTGACTTTC CASRTQGTGANVLTF
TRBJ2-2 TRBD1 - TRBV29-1 TGCAGCGTCGAGGACAGGGGGCGCTTCGGGGAGCTGTTTTTT CSVEDRGRFGELFF
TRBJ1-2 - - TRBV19 TGTGCCAGTAGTATCGGTGGTCCGGCGGGGACCTATGGCTACACCTTC CASSIGGPAGTYGYTF
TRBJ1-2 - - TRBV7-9 TGTGCCAGCAGCTTAGACGGGGGAGGATACTATGGCTACACCTTC CASSLDGGGYYGYTF
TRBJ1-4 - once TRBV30 TGTGCCTGGTCCCTCGGCGGGGGGTCTAATGAAAAACTGTTTTTT CAWSLGGGSNEKLFF